The present T cell receptor (beta chain) was sequenced within a study of cytomegalovirus exposure and HLA in healthy donors. Use of 60 Vbeta and 13 Jbeta primers characterized the PCR. Measured with immunoSEQ multiplex PCR; TCRdb has only the in-frame clones, and not every one. The sample shows about 270,000 clones, around two thirds of them seen only once. Findings and caveats of the study: Cytomegalovirus association was assigned to more than 150 TCR beta chains. In a later analysis, the majority of CMV-associated beta chains seemingly showed HLA restriction.

The CDR3 loop spans 14 amino acids. The germline CDR1 and CDR2 sequences are MNHEY and SVGAGI. V dropped 8 bases and J dropped 0; count of bases not matched to a gene: 5. For this clone: What it recognizes is unknown.

The rearrangement links TRBV6-5 to TRBJ2-7; TRBD1 matches at 9 bases. The receptor was derived from a female donor in good health and CMV-seronegative. The sequenced sample was PBMCs. CDR3 residues: CASWGTGSSYEQYF. In DNA, the CDR3 is TGTGCCAGCTGGGGGACAGGGAGCTCCTACGAGCAGTACTTC.